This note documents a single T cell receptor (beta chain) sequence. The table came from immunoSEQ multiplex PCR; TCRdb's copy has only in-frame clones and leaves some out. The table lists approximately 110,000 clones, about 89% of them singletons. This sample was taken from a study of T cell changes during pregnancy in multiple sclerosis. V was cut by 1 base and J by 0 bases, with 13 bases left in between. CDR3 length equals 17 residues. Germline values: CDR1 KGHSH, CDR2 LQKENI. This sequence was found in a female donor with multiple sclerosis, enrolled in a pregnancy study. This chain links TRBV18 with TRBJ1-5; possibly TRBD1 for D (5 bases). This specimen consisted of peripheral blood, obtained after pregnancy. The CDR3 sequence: CASSPLGPGYSNQPQHF. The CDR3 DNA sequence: TGTGCCAGCTCACCACTCGGGCCAGGGTATAGCAATCAGCCCCAGCATTTT.